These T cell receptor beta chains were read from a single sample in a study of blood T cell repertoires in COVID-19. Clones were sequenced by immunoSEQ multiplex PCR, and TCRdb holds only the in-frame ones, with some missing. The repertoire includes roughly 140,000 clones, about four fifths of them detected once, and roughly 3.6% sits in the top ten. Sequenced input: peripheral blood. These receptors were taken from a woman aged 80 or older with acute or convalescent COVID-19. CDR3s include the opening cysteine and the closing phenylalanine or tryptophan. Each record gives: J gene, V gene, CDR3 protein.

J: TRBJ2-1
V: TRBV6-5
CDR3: CASSWGTSGYEQFF

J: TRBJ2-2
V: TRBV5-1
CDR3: CASREPGQSSNTGELFF

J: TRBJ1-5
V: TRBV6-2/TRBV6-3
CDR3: CASSEPHRDQPQHF

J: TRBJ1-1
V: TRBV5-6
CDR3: CASSITGFNTEAFF

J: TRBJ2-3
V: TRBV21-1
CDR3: CASSKWLVAGGIRSTDTQYF

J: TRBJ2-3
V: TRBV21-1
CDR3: CASSKVERGAPDTQYF

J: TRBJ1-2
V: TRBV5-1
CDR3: CASSADSSSNYGYTF

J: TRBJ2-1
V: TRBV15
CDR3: CATSSALRGNEQFF

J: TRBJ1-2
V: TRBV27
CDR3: CASRATGGFGYTF

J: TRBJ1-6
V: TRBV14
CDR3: CASKGQGASPLHF

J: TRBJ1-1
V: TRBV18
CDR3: CASSQGASQGTEAFF

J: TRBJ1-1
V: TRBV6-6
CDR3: CASKPYTNTEAFF

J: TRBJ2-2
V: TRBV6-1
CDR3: CASSLLGRYGELFF

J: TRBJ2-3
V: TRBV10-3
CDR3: CAISEVPGLAETSTDTQYF

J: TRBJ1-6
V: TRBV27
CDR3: CASSPRVFENSPLHF

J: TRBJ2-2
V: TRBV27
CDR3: CASSPNRGFAGELFF

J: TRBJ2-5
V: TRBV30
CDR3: CAWSVPPGHTGRETQYF

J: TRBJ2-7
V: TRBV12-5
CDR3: CASGPGTGGTYEQYF

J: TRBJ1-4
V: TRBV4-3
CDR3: CASSQTGDEKLFF

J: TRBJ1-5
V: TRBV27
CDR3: CASSGHLKQPQHF

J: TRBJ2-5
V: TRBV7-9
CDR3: CASSLYEGGETQYF

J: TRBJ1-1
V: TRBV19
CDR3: CASSIRKRTLIGTEAFF

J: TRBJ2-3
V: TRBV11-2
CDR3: CASSPRTGVVSTDTQYF